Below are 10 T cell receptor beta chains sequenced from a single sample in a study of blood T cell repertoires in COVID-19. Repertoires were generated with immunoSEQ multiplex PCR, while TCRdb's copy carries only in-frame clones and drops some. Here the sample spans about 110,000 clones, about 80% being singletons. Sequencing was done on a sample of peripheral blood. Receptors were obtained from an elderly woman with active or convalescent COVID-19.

As DNA, the CDR3 is TGTGCCAGCAGTGTACAGCACACCGGGGAGCTGTTTTTT. Translating gives CASSVQHTGELFF. V is TRBV2 and J is TRBJ2-2; D call uncertain. Germline V gene sequence: CDR1 SNHLY, CDR2 FYNNEI. This CDR3 spans 13 amino acids. V was pared by 4 bases and J by 3 bases, with 6 bases between.

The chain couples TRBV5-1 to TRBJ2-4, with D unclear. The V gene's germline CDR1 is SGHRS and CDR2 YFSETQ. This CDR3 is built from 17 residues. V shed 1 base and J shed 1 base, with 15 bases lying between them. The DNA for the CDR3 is TGCGCCAGCAGCTTGAAGCCCGAGTTCGGGGCCAAAAACATTCAGTACTTC. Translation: CASSLKPEFGAKNIQYF.

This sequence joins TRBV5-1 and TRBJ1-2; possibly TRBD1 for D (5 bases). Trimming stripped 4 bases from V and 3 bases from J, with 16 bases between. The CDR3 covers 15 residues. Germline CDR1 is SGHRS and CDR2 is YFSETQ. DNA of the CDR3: TGCGCCAGCAGCCGCCTCGGGGGTACGGACTATGGCTACACCTTC. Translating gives CASSRLGGTDYGYTF.

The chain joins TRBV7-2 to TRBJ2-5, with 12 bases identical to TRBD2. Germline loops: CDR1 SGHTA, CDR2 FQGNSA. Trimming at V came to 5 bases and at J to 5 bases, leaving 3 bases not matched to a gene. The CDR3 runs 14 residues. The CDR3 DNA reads TGTGCCAGCAGCCTCACTAGCGGGAGGGAGACCCAGTACTTC. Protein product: CASSLTSGRETQYF.

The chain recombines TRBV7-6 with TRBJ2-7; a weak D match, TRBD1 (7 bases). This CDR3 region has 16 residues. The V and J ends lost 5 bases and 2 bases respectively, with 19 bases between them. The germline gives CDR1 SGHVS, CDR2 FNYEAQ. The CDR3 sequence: CASSHNRGRGAYEQYF. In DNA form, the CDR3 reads TGTGCCAGCAGCCATAATAGGGGCAGGGGGGCCTACGAGCAGTACTTC. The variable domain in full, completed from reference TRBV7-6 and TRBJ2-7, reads GAGVSQSPRYKVTKRGQDVALRCDPISGHVSLYWYRQALGQGPEFLTYFNYEAQQDKSGLPNDRFSAERPEGSISTLTIQRTEQRDSAMYRCASSHNRGRGAYEQYFGPGTRLTVT.

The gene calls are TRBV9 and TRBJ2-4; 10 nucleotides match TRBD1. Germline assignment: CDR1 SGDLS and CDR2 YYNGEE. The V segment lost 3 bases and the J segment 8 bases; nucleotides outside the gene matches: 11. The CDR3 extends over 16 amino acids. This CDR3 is CASSGSYGTGEDIQYF. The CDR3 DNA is TGTGCCAGCAGCGGATCATACGGGACAGGGGAGGACATTCAGTACTTC.

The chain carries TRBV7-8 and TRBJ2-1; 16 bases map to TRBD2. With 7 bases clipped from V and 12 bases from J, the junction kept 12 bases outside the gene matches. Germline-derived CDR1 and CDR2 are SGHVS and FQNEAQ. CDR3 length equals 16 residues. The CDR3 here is CASTLLPGTSGRGQFF. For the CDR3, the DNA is TGTGCCAGCACCCTATTACCCGGGACTAGCGGGAGGGGGCAGTTCTTC.

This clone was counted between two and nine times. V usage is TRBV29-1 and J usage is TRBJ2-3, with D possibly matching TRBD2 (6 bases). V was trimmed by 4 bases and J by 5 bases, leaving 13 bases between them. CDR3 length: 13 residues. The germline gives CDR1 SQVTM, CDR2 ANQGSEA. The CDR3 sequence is CSVVPGLLDTQYF. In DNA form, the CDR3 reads TGCAGCGTTGTCCCGGGACTTTTAGATACGCAGTATTTT.

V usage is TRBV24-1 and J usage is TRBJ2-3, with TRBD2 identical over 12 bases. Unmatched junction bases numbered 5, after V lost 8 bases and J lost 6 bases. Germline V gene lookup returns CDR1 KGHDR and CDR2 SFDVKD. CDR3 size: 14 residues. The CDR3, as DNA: TGTGCCACCACCGCTAGCGGGAGGGAGGATACGCAGTATTTT. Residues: CATTASGREDTQYF.

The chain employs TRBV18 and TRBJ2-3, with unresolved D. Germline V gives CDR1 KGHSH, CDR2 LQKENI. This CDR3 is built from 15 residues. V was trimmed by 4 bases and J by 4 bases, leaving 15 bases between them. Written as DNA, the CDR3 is TGTGCCAGCTCACTGGATAGCTTTGGCGCAGATACGCAGTATTTT. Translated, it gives CASSLDSFGADTQYF.